This T cell receptor (beta chain) was recovered during a study of blood T cells in healthy people across ages (dated by TCRdb to between 2015 and 2017). The study in broad terms: In model experiments, template switching captured about one uniquely barcoded TCR beta cDNA molecule for every two T cells. To track age-related changes in TCR beta repertoire diversity, the study relied on deep sequencing normalized with unique cDNA molecular identifiers. Donors were grouped into four age groups: young (average roughly 17 years), middle-aged (around 39), aged (around 56) and long-lived (around 82). Two additional independent replicas of 1 million unique cDNA reads from the same blood draw were analyzed for two donors (one aged 18 to 30 and one aged 80 or older).

What the authors observed across the whole study: Estimates of total diversity based on one million sequenced T cells were regarded as lower bounds and as underestimates. A strong correlation was found between observed TCR beta diversity and the percentage of naive T cells measured by flow cytometry. The long-lived group showed more naive CD4+ T cells, fewer expanded clones and increased TCR diversity than the aged group, suggesting age selection. Because donor CMV infection status was unknown, age-related changes in expanded clonotypes were potentially confounded. Bulk unsorted PBMC profiling prevented conclusive comparison of naive and antigen-experienced compartments. As age increased, observed TCR beta diversity per million T cells dropped in a roughly linear way, and a significant reduction was already evident by age about 36.

The CDR3 starts with the cysteine, ends with the phenylalanine, and has 13 residues. Just CDR3 DNA is preserved here, 39 bases in frame from base 1. Trimming takes 3 bases from V and 8 bases from J, and the germline ends sit 14 bases apart. From a lookup of the germline V gene (reference sequence), CDR1 and CDR2 are DFQATT and SNEGSKA. Donors were roughly 40 systemically healthy Caucasian individuals from Russia aged about 6 to 100 years. Each donor gave ten milliliters of peripheral blood, collected into EDTA-treated Vacutainer tubes. PBMCs were isolated by Ficoll-Paque density-gradient centrifugation, with at least 7 million obtained per sample. Trizol reagent was used to extract total RNA from PBMCs, with at least 5 micrograms per sample. For every donor, an aliquot of PBMCs went through flow cytometry to measure the percentages of naive CD45RAhigh/CD27high T cells. The table lists this clonotype with a few counts. Its target antigen remains unknown. The sample holds no much larger clone one base away, and base qualities are not on file.

The library came from 5' RACE. The reads were generated on an Illumina HiSeq 2500. The second PCR ran for about 6 to 12 cycles and used a J-beta primer mix along with a sample-barcoded 5' primer. A template-switch 5' adaptor carrying 12 random nucleotides introduced a unique molecular identifier onto each TCR beta cDNA molecule. Each sample yielded at least 2.5 million CDR3-containing paired-end reads. First-strand cDNA was synthesized from all RNA with the Mint cDNA synthesis kit, primed by a TRBC-specific oligonucleotide. Following uracil-DNA glycosylase treatment, a first 18-cycle PCR with universal primers M1SS and BC2_uni_R was performed on all cDNA. Per the authors' processing: For normalization, 1 million high-quality reads, each with a distinct molecular identifier, were randomly selected from each sample. Instead of being binned into consensus sequences, reads with shared molecular identifiers were discarded. MiTCR, with a Q25 quality threshold and the strictest error-elimination algorithm, was used for CDR3 identification, clonotype clustering and error correction. Lower-bound total TCR beta diversity was estimated with a nonparametric unseen species model using Euler transformation. TCRdb cleaned the public reads at Q25 with fastp, built clones with MiXCR and kept in-frame beta chains. Rows with one shared CDR3 protein collapse into an entry with the most common genes and DNA. TCRdb, rather than the study authors, made the V and J calls. The sample table records about 720,000 distinct CDR3 sequences; just under 25% of these occur just once. Of the sample, roughly 3.8% falls within the top ten clones.

These data also featured in a second study, about T cells of mothers and their children. As described in the second report: Donors were nine systemically healthy Caucasian individuals: three mothers and their six children. cDNA synthesis used all of the extracted RNA, with around 1.4 ug of RNA in each 15 ul reaction. In the second PCR, sample barcodes and 2-4 random nucleotides were introduced via the M1S primer. More than 8.5 million TCR beta CDR3 reads were obtained from each mother, and about 3 million reads were obtained from each child. Thymic selection similarly shapes TCR recombination output in related and unrelated pairs, with minor effect from inherited differences. Normalized repertoire overlap was always slightly but never significantly higher in related than unrelated mother-child pairs. Persistent microchimeric T cell clones were not detected, at a sensitivity of around 95 clones per million clonotypes. In the study, deep NGS was used to compare the TCR beta repertoires of mothers and children, and features distinguishing related mother-child pairs from unrelated individuals were sought. Mothers averaged about 40 +/- 4 years of age and children averaged approximately 12 +/- 4 years. After adapter ligation was performed with NEBNext reagents, the libraries were sequenced on an Illumina HiSeq 2000 with 100+100 nt paired-end reads. Mother and child libraries were prepared a month apart and sequenced in separate runs to prevent cross-contamination. Between roughly 500,000 and 2,100,000 distinct TCR beta clonotypes were identified per donor. Naive TCR beta clonotypes were estimated from low-frequency clonotypes matched to each donor's FACS-determined naive share, without sorting.

The receptor's source is a boy aged 10-17 years in good health. The sequencing input was blood. The chain employs TRBV20-1 and TRBJ2-4; a tentative D match to TRBD1 spans 5 bases. The CDR3 protein is CSARVVRDDIQYF. The nucleotides read TGCAGTGCTAGGGTTGTCAGGGATGACATTCAGTACTTC.